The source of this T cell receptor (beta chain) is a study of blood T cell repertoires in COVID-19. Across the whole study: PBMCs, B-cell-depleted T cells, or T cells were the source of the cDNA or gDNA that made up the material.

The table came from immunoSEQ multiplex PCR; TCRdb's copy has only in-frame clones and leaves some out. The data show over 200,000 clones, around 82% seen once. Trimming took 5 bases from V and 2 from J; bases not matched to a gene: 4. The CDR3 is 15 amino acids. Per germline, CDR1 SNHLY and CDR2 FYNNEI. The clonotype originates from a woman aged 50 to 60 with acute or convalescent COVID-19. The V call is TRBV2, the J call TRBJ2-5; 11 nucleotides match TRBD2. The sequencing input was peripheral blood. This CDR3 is CASSLTSGRQETQYF. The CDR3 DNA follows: TGTGCCAGCAGTTTAACTAGCGGGAGACAAGAGACCCAGTACTTC.